The 29 T cell receptor beta chains below were found in one sample sequenced in a study of T cells in Graves' hyperthyroidism and ophthalmopathy (dated by TCRdb to about 2019). The method behind the library was multiplex PCR. The sample was run on an Illumina HiSeq 2000. Amplification of TCR beta CDR3 regions was carried out from RNA transcripts. A first-round RT-PCR of the TCR CDR3 used the HTBI primer set with the Qiagen OneStep RT-PCR kit. TCRdb trimmed public reads at Q25 via fastp, called clones via MiXCR and kept in-frame beta chains. One record per CDR3 amino acid sequence lists the most common genes and DNA. The sample table contains around 270,000 distinct CDR3 sequences; only one count was recorded for approximately 18% of them. The top ten constitute roughly 39% of the sample. Sequencing was done on a sample of blood. The receptor set was obtained from a man aged 50-60 years with Graves' ophthalmopathy.

The rearrangement links TRBV30 to TRBJ1-5; D possibly corresponds to TRBD1 (5 bases). Trimming pared 0 bases from V and 3 bases from J, leaving 9 bases between. Looked up from germline, CDR1 is GTSNPN and CDR2 is SVGIG (reference sequence). The CDR3 covers 14 residues. This chain's CDR3 is CAWSVGRDNQPQHF. DNA for the CDR3: TGTGCCTGGAGTGTCGGCAGGGACAATCAGCCCCAGCATTTT. The full variable domain, with the rest looked up from reference TRBV30 and TRBJ1-5, is SQTIHQWPATLVQPVGSPLSLECTVEGTSNPNLYWYRQAAGRGLQLLFYSVGIGQISSEVPQNLSASRPQDRQFILSSKKLLLSDSGFYLCAWSVGRDNQPQHFGDGTRLSIL.

This clonotype was observed many times. The rearrangement uses TRBV18 and TRBJ2-1; 9 bases match TRBD2. CDR1 is KGHSH and CDR2 is LQKENI in the germline V gene. V shed 1 base, J shed 3 bases, and the junction held 7 bases outside the gene matches. The CDR3 length is 17 residues. CDR3 sequence reads: CASSPRAREGLYNEQFF. In DNA form, the CDR3 reads TGTGCCAGCTCACCACGGGCGCGGGAGGGACTCTACAATGAGCAGTTCTTC.

This clonotype has a single count. V is TRBV19 and J is TRBJ1-6; TRBD1 is a possible D gene (5 bases). Germline-derived CDR1 and CDR2 are LNHDA and SQIVND (reference sequence). CDR3 length equals 16 residues. Trimming removed 3 bases at V and 7 bases at J, with 16 bases between. The CDR3 DNA reads TGTGCCAGTAGTATCCTCACCTCAGGGAAAAATTCACCCCTCCACTTT. As protein: CASSILTSGKNSPLHF. Full variable domain (outside the CDR3, taken from reference TRBV19 and TRBJ1-6): DGGITQSPKYLFRKEGQNVTLSCEQNLNHDAMYWYRQDPGQGLRLIYYSQIVNDFQKGDIAEGYSVSREKKESFPLTVTSAQKNPTAFYLCASSILTSGKNSPLHFGNGTRLTVT.

This clonotype was recorded at least ten times. V and J are TRBV28 and TRBJ1-2, with no clear D. The CDR3 sequence is 16 residues long. Germline values: CDR1 MDHEN, CDR2 SYDVKM. Between the trimmed V and J ends, which lost 3 bases and 2 bases, there was a span of 16 bases. DNA for the CDR3: TGTGCCAGCAGTTTCTTAAACCTCAGGATAAACTATGGCTACACCTTC. Its protein is CASSFLNLRINYGYTF.

In its sample, this clonotype was seen many times. The chain links TRBV20-1 to TRBJ2-7, with a possible D match to TRBD2 (6 bases). V was trimmed by 3 bases and J by 0 bases, leaving 15 bases between them. This CDR3 contains 15 residues. Germline CDR1 and CDR2: DFQATT and SNEGSKA (reference sequence). The DNA of the CDR3 is TGCAGTGCTAGGCCCCCCCAGGGACTCTCCTACGAGCAGTACTTC. Its protein is CSARPPQGLSYEQYF.

This chain connects TRBV6-5 to TRBJ2-1; 11 bases agree with TRBD1. The CDR3 runs to 14 residues. Per germline, CDR1 MNHEY and CDR2 SVGAGI. After removal of 4 bases from V and 7 bases from J, the junction contained 3 bases not matched to a gene. CDR3: CASSFGTGGNEQFF. The CDR3, as DNA: TGTGCCAGCAGTTTTGGGACAGGGGGAAATGAGCAGTTCTTC.

This clonotype has more than one count but fewer than ten. This chain joins TRBV29-1 and TRBJ1-1; D is unresolved. The CDR3 is 10 amino acids. Germline-derived CDR1 and CDR2 are SQVTM and ANQGSEA. Trimming pared 8 bases from V and 2 bases from J, leaving 6 bases between. CDR3: CSSDNTEAFF. The CDR3 DNA is TGCAGCTCAGACAACACTGAAGCTTTCTTT.

The rearrangement links TRBV20-1 to TRBJ1-2; D ambiguous. From germline, CDR1 is DFQATT and CDR2 SNEGSKA (reference sequence). Trimming took off 4 bases at V and 5 bases at J, with 11 bases between the two ends. The CDR3 length is 12 residues. Here the CDR3 DNA reads TGCAGTGCTATCGGGCAGGCATATGGCTACACCTTC. Translated: CSAIGQAYGYTF.

The V and J genes are TRBV15 and TRBJ1-1; D unresolved. The length of the CDR3 is 14 residues. Trimming took 5 bases from V and 8 from J, leaving 18 bases between them. In germline, CDR1 is LNHNV, CDR2 YYDKDF (reference sequence). The CDR3 nucleotides read TGTGCCACCAGCGGCTTTTCCCGAGGCCCCGAAGCTTTCTTT. Translated: CATSGFSRGPEAFF.

In this sample, this clonotype turned up many times. V is TRBV11-1 and J is TRBJ2-2; no firm D call. Germline V gene sequence: CDR1 SGHAT, CDR2 FQDESV (reference sequence). This CDR3 is 16 amino acids long. Deletions cut 6 bases from V and 3 bases from J, with 17 bases between. The CDR3 DNA reads as TGTGCCAGCAGGGCTCAAGGGTTTGGGTACACCGGGGAGCTGTTTTTT. Translation: CASRAQGFGYTGELFF.

This clonotype was detected a few times. This chain joins TRBV2 and TRBJ1-1; D gene uncertain. The CDR3 has 13 amino acids. Trimming took off 3 bases at V and 5 bases at J, with 10 bases between the two ends. The germline V gene has CDR1 SNHLY and CDR2 FYNNEI. The DNA for the CDR3 is TGTGCCAGCAGTGATTCAGGTCTGACTGAAGCTTTCTTT. It is translated as CASSDSGLTEAFF.

This clonotype came up many times. V gene TRBV3-1 combines with J gene TRBJ1-6; D unresolved. V was shortened by 3 bases and J by 11 bases, with 11 bases between the two germline ends. Germline lookup yields CDR1 LGHDT and CDR2 YNNKEL (reference sequence). The CDR3 totals 13 residues. The CDR3 DNA sequence: TGTGCCAGCAGCCAGGGCGCCGGAGCACCCCTCCACTTT. Amino acid sequence: CASSQGAGAPLHF.

The J gene is TRBJ1-1, the V gene TRBV5-1; D ambiguous. Trimming took off 0 bases at V and 5 bases at J, with 8 bases between the two ends. Germline CDR1 and CDR2: SGHRS and YFSETQ. This CDR3 comprises 13 residues. The CDR3 spells CASSLASRTEAFF. The CDR3 nucleotides read TGCGCCAGCAGCTTGGCCTCTAGGACTGAAGCTTTCTTT. Combining the CDR3 with reference TRBV5-1 and TRBJ1-1 gives the whole variable domain KAGVTQTPRYLIKTRGQQVTLSCSPISGHRSVSWYQQTPGQGLQFLFEYFSETQRNKGNFPGRFSGRQFSNSRSEMNVSTLELGDSALYLCASSLASRTEAFFGQGTRLTVV.

This clonotype was counted between two and nine times. V and J are TRBV28 and TRBJ2-1, with 14 bases that match TRBD2. The CDR3 is 20 amino acids. Losses at the gene ends were 5 bases for V and 0 bases for J; bases not matched to a gene: 12. The germline V gene encodes CDR1 MDHEN and CDR2 SYDVKM. CDR3 in amino acids: CASSVTGLAGGPLSYNEQFF. CDR3 in DNA: TGTGCCAGCAGTGTTACAGGACTAGCGGGAGGTCCTCTCTCCTACAATGAGCAGTTCTTC.

This clonotype was counted many times. This sequence joins TRBV11-2 and TRBJ2-3; D is uncertain. Germline CDR1 reads SGHAT; CDR2 reads FQNNGV. The V end was cut by 5 bases, the J end by 6 bases, with 18 bases between. The CDR3 is made up of 15 amino acids. This CDR3 is CASSLNTQAVDTQYF. CDR3 coding DNA: TGTGCCAGCAGCCTTAACACTCAGGCTGTCGATACGCAGTATTTT.

The chain combines TRBV10-2 with TRBJ2-3; the match to TRBD2 covers 9 bases. J was trimmed by 9 bases and V by 0 bases; bases with no gene match: 4. The length of the CDR3 is 14 residues. Germline-derived CDR1 and CDR2 are WSHSY and SAAADI. The CDR3 loop is CASSESGGRATQYF. DNA for the CDR3: TGCGCCAGCAGTGAGTCGGGCGGGAGGGCGACGCAGTATTTT.

In its sample, this clonotype was seen many times. The genes are TRBV2 and TRBJ2-1; D is tentatively TRBD1 or TRBD2 (5 bases each). The length of the CDR3 is 13 residues. In germline, CDR1 is SNHLY, CDR2 FYNNEI. This CDR3 reads CASGGVGDNEQFF. CDR3 DNA sequence: TGTGCGAGCGGTGGGGTAGGGGACAATGAGCAGTTCTTC.

This clonotype turned up a few times. The chain links TRBV4-1 to TRBJ1-2, with 7 bases aligning to TRBD1. Germline trimming cut 4 bases from V and 8 bases from J; bases unmatched to any gene: 7. The CDR3 is made up of 13 amino acids. Germline V gives CDR1 MGHRA, CDR2 YSYEKL. This CDR3 is CASSPRGGEGYTF. CDR3 bases: TGCGCCAGCAGCCCCAGGGGGGGCGAGGGCTACACCTTC.

The table lists this clonotype with many counts. CDR3 DNA sequence: TGTGCCAGCAGTCCGATCAATCAGCCCCAGCATTTT. As protein: CASSPINQPQHF. The chain combines TRBV28 with TRBJ1-5; D gene unclear. Germline-derived CDR1 and CDR2 are MDHEN and SYDVKM. The V gene lost 5 bases and the J gene lost 3 bases, with 5 bases spanning the gap. The CDR3 totals 12 residues.

The V and J genes are TRBV6-1 and TRBJ2-3; D remains unclear. Trimming shortened V by 7 bases and J by 0 bases, and 17 bases separated the two germline ends. This CDR3 region has 16 residues. The germline V gene encodes CDR1 MNHNS and CDR2 SASEGT. CDR3 coding DNA: TGTGCCAGCAACCCAGGTCCAAGTTCTAGCACAGATACGCAGTATTTT. Translating gives CASNPGPSSSTDTQYF.

CDR3 amino acids: CASSLSGGDGEQFF. The CDR3 DNA reads TGTGCCAGCAGCTTATCGGGCGGAGACGGTGAGCAGTTCTTC. The chain recombines TRBV7-2 with TRBJ2-1; D ambiguous. Trimming shortened V by 2 bases and J by 9 bases, and 14 bases separated the two germline ends. The CDR3 loop spans 14 amino acids. Germline CDR1 reads SGHTA; CDR2 reads FQGNSA.

This clonotype was detected a few times. The chain links TRBV24-1 to TRBJ2-2, with D uncertain. Trimming shortened V by 5 bases and J by 4 bases, and 10 bases separated the two germline ends. Germline-derived CDR1 and CDR2 are KGHDR and SFDVKD. This CDR3 is 14 amino acids long. This chain's CDR3 is CATSVGGPTGELFF. Here the CDR3 DNA reads TGTGCCACCAGTGTCGGTGGCCCCACCGGGGAGCTGTTTTTT.

This clonotype was observed many times. The V call is TRBV28, the J call TRBJ2-5; 7 bases line up with TRBD2. Losses at the gene ends were 5 bases for V and 1 base for J; bases not matched to a gene: 1. CDR1 and CDR2 from the germline V gene are MDHEN and SYDVKM. The CDR3 loop spans 13 amino acids. The CDR3 spells CASSPGGQETQYF. For the CDR3, the DNA is TGTGCCAGCAGTCCGGGGGGCCAAGAGACCCAGTACTTC.

The chain uses TRBV12-3 or TRBV12-4 and TRBJ2-5; D is unresolved. The CDR3 has 13 amino acids. V lost 4 bases and J lost 7, with 13 bases in between. The CDR3 DNA reads TGTGCCAGCAGTTACCAAGCAGCTTGGACCCAGTACTTC. This translates into CASSYQAAWTQYF.

At least ten counts were recorded for this clonotype. The rearrangement joins TRBV27 to TRBJ2-1, with D possibly matching TRBD2 (6 bases). V dropped 6 bases and J dropped 0 bases, with 24 bases sitting between them. Germline V gene sequence: CDR1 MNHEY, CDR2 SMNVEV (reference sequence). The CDR3 is made up of 19 amino acids. The CDR3 region is CASSTGAEGIKISYNEQFF. DNA for the CDR3: TGTGCCAGCAGCACCGGAGCGGAGGGTATTAAGATCTCCTACAATGAGCAGTTCTTC.

This clonotype showed up many times. The chain uses TRBV3-1 and TRBJ1-2; 9 nucleotides align to TRBD1. Germline values: CDR1 LGHDT, CDR2 YNNKEL (reference sequence). This CDR3 contains 14 residues. Trimming removed 4 bases from V and 3 bases from J; junction bases left unmatched: 3. CDR3 loop: CASSLGQGYYGYTF. CDR3 sequence (DNA): TGTGCCAGCAGCCTGGGACAGGGATACTATGGCTACACCTTC.

The sample holds many counts of this clonotype. The genes are TRBV5-1 and TRBJ1-1, with D possibly matching TRBD1 (6 bases). The CDR3 spans 13 residues. In germline, CDR1 is SGHRS, CDR2 YFSETQ. Deletions cut 2 bases from V and 7 bases from J, with 12 bases between. CDR3 sequence: CASSFGQGYEAFF. CDR3 DNA: TGCGCCAGCAGCTTTGGTCAGGGGTATGAAGCTTTCTTT.

This clonotype was picked up many times. This chain joins TRBV20-1 and TRBJ1-5, with D unclear. The CDR3 contains 13 residues. The germline CDR1 and CDR2 sequences are DFQATT and SNEGSKA (reference sequence). The V end lost 2 bases, the J end lost 6 bases, and 11 bases lay between the germline ends. The CDR3 protein is CSARPGVGQPQHF. The CDR3 region has the DNA TGCAGTGCTAGACCGGGAGTTGGTCAGCCCCAGCATTTT.

The rearrangement uses TRBV27 and TRBJ1-1; weak D call: TRBD1 (6 bases). Trimming took off 6 bases at V and 0 bases at J, with 11 bases between the two ends. The CDR3 contains 14 residues. Germline V gene data show CDR1 as MNHEY and CDR2 as SMNVEV (reference sequence). The CDR3 is CASRRTVMNTEAFF. CDR3 coding DNA: TGTGCCAGCAGGAGGACAGTCATGAACACTGAAGCTTTCTTT.